The clone carrying this T cell receptor beta chain was detected a few times. Per the germline V gene, CDR1 is KGHDR and CDR2 is SFDVKD. This CDR3 contains 15 residues. Between the trimmed V and J ends, which lost 4 bases and 8 bases, there was a span of 16 bases. The data stem from a study of blood T cell repertoires in COVID-19. Study in general: Researchers got acute and convalescent COVID-19 samples from the United States, Italy and Spain. In each case, the material was cDNA or gDNA derived from T cells, B-cell-depleted T cells, or PBMCs.

Methods used by the authors: By means of reference gene primer amplification, nucleated cell counts were estimated. The protocol was immunoSEQ multiplex PCR, while the TCRdb copy is restricted to in-frame clones and leaves out a portion. The V and J calls and the clone size are those of that table, but D and trimming were determined from the DNA. This sample yields some 200,000 clones, of which approximately 84% are seen a single time; 5.9% belongs to the top ten. The sample comprised peripheral blood. The chain has TRBV24-1 and TRBJ1-4, with D uncertain. The TCR originated in an elderly man with acute or convalescent COVID-19. The CDR3 reads CATSDPIRGAEKLFF. The CDR3 region has the DNA TGTGCCACCAGTGACCCGATACGGGGTGCCGAAAAACTGTTTTTT.